The 15 T cell receptor beta chains below all came from one sample that was sequenced in a study of T cell responses to AZD1222 COVID-19 vaccine. Repertoires were generated with immunoSEQ multiplex PCR, while TCRdb's copy carries only in-frame clones and drops some. The data hold under 150,000 clones, with around 88% observed a single time. The material sequenced was peripheral blood, taken on day 0 of AZD1222 vaccination. The receptors here all came from an adult in good health.

The CDR3 sequence: CASSLIRQKAFF. The CDR3, as DNA: TGTGCCAGCAGTCTGATCCGACAGAAAGCTTTCTTT. V and J are TRBV28 and TRBJ1-1; tentative D call: TRBD1 (5 bases). CDR1 is MDHEN, CDR2 SYDVKM, per germline. This CDR3 has 12 residues. Trimming shortened V by 5 bases and J by 9 bases, and 13 bases separated the two germline ends.

This chain joins TRBV10-1 and TRBJ2-1, with a possible D match to TRBD1 (6 bases). V was clipped by 4 bases and J by 4 bases, with 11 bases between them. Germline V gives CDR1 WNHNN, CDR2 SYGVQD (reference sequence). The CDR3 runs 14 residues. The CDR3 nucleotides read TGCGCCAGCAGTGGTACAGGGTTATACAATGAGCAGTTCTTC. Amino acids: CASSGTGLYNEQFF.

The V gene is TRBV5-1, the J gene TRBJ2-3; 8 positions agree with TRBD2. Germline CDR1 reads SGHRS; CDR2 reads YFSETQ. V gave up 8 bases and J gave up 1 base; unmatched junction bases: 6. This CDR3 is 14 amino acids long. Here the CDR3 reads CASHLRGGTDTQYF. The DNA for the CDR3 is TGCGCCAGTCACTTGCGGGGGGGCACAGATACGCAGTATTTT.

The chain combines TRBV5-1 with TRBJ1-1; 7 nucleotides line up with TRBD1. The V gene end was trimmed by 0 bases and the J gene end by 2 bases; junction bases not matched to a gene: 4. This CDR3 spans 15 amino acids. CDR1 and CDR2 from the germline V gene are SGHRS and YFSETQ. CDR3 protein: CASSLGQGLNTEAFF. The CDR3 DNA sequence: TGCGCCAGCAGCTTGGGACAGGGTTTAAACACTGAAGCTTTCTTT. The variable domain in full, completed from reference TRBV5-1 and TRBJ1-1, reads KAGVTQTPRYLIKTRGQQVTLSCSPISGHRSVSWYQQTPGQGLQFLFEYFSETQRNKGNFPGRFSGRQFSNSRSEMNVSTLELGDSALYLCASSLGQGLNTEAFFGQGTRLTVV.

The chain is built from TRBV28 and TRBJ1-4; D may be TRBD1 (6 bases). Germline V gene sequence: CDR1 MDHEN, CDR2 SYDVKM. The CDR3 length is 17 residues. The V and J ends lost 2 bases and 2 bases respectively, with 15 bases between them. CDR3 loop: CASSLTQGIPTNEKLFF. For the CDR3, the DNA is TGTGCCAGCAGTTTAACTCAGGGGATACCGACTAATGAAAAACTGTTTTTT.

This chain uses TRBV11-3 with TRBJ2-3; TRBD2 might be the D (6 bases). The CDR3 has 15 amino acids. V lost 3 bases to trimming and J lost 4 bases, with 14 bases between them. Germline V CDR1 and CDR2: SGHNT, YENEEA. This chain's CDR3 is CASSLSLGGADTQYF. The CDR3 DNA sequence: TGTGCCAGCAGCTTGTCACTAGGAGGGGCAGATACGCAGTATTTT.

In DNA form, the CDR3 reads TGTGCCAGCAGTTCCCAATCCACCTACGAGCAGTACTTC. Its protein is CASSSQSTYEQYF. The chain has TRBV6-5 and TRBJ2-7, with D hard to call. CDR1 MNHEY and CDR2 SVGAGI come from the germline V gene. Trimming stripped 4 bases from V and 2 bases from J, with 9 bases between. The CDR3 is made up of 13 amino acids.

This clone came up a few times. The J gene is TRBJ2-2, the V gene TRBV7-2; 10 bases are shared with TRBD1. The V segment lost 5 bases and the J segment 6 bases; nucleotides outside the gene matches: 12. Per germline, CDR1 SGHTA and CDR2 FQGNSA. The CDR3 is 17 amino acids. The CDR3 protein is CASSLDRGRRRAGELFF. Written as DNA, the CDR3 is TGTGCCAGCAGCCTAGACAGGGGGCGCCGAAGGGCCGGGGAGCTGTTTTTT.

The rearrangement uses TRBV10-2 and TRBJ1-5; the match to TRBD1 covers 8 bases. Germline V gene sequence: CDR1 WSHSY, CDR2 SAAADI. This CDR3 has 16 residues. The J segment lost 9 bases and the V segment lost 4 bases, leaving 14 bases of the junction unmatched. The CDR3 loop is CASSGPSGQGAWPQHF. In nucleotides, the CDR3 is TGCGCCAGCAGTGGTCCTAGCGGACAGGGAGCATGGCCCCAGCATTTT.

The gene calls are TRBV6-5 and TRBJ2-5, with TRBD1 matching over 7 bases. CDR3 length: 15 residues. CDR1 and CDR2 (germline): MNHEY, SVGAGI. V was clipped by 2 bases and J by 4 bases; unmatched bases: 7. CDR3 DNA sequence: TGTGCCAGCAGTTACGAGGGGGCGCAGGTAGAGACCCAGTACTTC. Its protein product is CASSYEGAQVETQYF.

This clone showed up just a few times. This sequence joins TRBV15 and TRBJ1-6; D unclear. The V and J ends lost 0 bases and 0 bases respectively, with 15 bases between them. CDR3 size: 19 residues. Germline loops: CDR1 LNHNV, CDR2 YYDKDF (reference sequence). In DNA, the CDR3 is TGTGCCACCAGCAGAGATCGTAGACCGGCGAGCTCCTATAATTCACCCCTCCACTTT. This sequence encodes CATSRDRRPASSYNSPLHF.

V gene TRBV7-3 combines with J gene TRBJ2-1; D may be TRBD1 (6 bases). The CDR3 contains 14 residues. Trimming stripped 6 bases from V and 5 bases from J, with 14 bases between. Germline assignment: CDR1 SGHTA and CDR2 FQGTGA. In DNA form, the CDR3 reads TGTGCCAGCAGTTTAGGGACACCAAACAATGAGCAGTTCTTC. Translation gives CASSLGTPNNEQFF.

This rearrangement joins TRBV5-8 to TRBJ1-1; TRBD1 aligns across 7 bases. J lost 4 bases, V lost 4 bases, and 10 bases had no gene match. The CDR3 spans 15 residues. Germline V gene data show CDR1 as SGHTS and CDR2 as YDEGEE. CDR3 coding DNA: TGTGCCAGCAGCAATGGAGGGGGCGCTTTCACTGAAGCTTTCTTT. This codes for CASSNGGGAFTEAFF.

This clone was seen more than once but under ten times. The V and J genes are TRBV4-3 and TRBJ2-1; 9 bases agree with TRBD2. Per germline, CDR1 LGHNA and CDR2 YSLEER. This CDR3 comprises 14 residues. V gave up 1 base and J gave up 10 bases; unmatched junction bases: 5. The CDR3: CASSQGLAGEEQFF. Here the CDR3 DNA reads TGCGCCAGCAGCCAAGGGTTAGCGGGAGAAGAGCAGTTCTTC.

This chain links TRBV27 with TRBJ1-5; D gene uncertain. This CDR3 has 15 amino acids. CDR1 is MNHEY and CDR2 is SMNVEV in the germline V gene (reference sequence). Deletions cut 1 base from V and 2 bases from J, with 9 bases between. The CDR3 sequence: CASSLYWGGNQPQHF. CDR3 bases: TGTGCCAGCAGTTTATATTGGGGAGGCAATCAGCCCCAGCATTTT.